This T cell receptor (beta chain) appears in the sequencing data of a study of human T cells and chemical hapten exposure. Notes on the study in general: Controls formed significantly fewer large CDR3 similarity clusters than expanded TCRs did. TCRs at a frequency above 1 in 1000 stayed unchanged with DPC sensitization. Expanded TCR counts at PT1 were positively correlated with the patch test score.

TCRdb itself ran the RACE reads through MiXCR, one entry per CDR3 protein. Here the sample spans 180,000 or so distinct CDR3 sequences, around 13% being singletons. CDR1 is MNHNY and CDR2 is SVGAGI in the germline V gene (reference sequence). The V and J ends lost 6 bases and 0 bases respectively, with 9 bases between them. There are 14 residues in the CDR3. The time point denotes: patch test 1, 2 weeks after DPC sensitization. Described treatment: therapeutic diphenylcyclopropenone sensitization with weekly scalp DPC. This clonotype has only a few counts. What it binds is not known. Source: whole blood, taken in connection with sensitization to the hapten diphenylcyclopropenone (DPC). The TCR comes from a young woman with alopecia areata. Some clones in this sample may be carry-over from other donors' samples. The chain employs TRBV6-6 and TRBJ1-3; D not certain. The CDR3 region has the DNA TGTGCCAGCAGGGGGATAGCCTCTGGAAACACCATATATTTT. This sequence encodes CASRGIASGNTIYF.